The present TCR beta chain was sequenced within a study of Graves' ophthalmopathy and Graves' hyperthyroidism. The study amplified TCR beta CDR3 regions using RNA transcripts. Following a first-round RT-PCR that used HTBI primers, a second-round multiplex PCR was carried out. One entry per CDR3 protein, called by TCRdb with MiXCR from the multiplex PCR reads. The data show about 550,000 distinct CDR3 sequences, about two fifths seen once. Per the germline V gene, CDR1 is KGHDR and CDR2 is SFDVKD. This CDR3 contains 15 residues. V lost 4 bases and J lost 5, with 16 bases in between. Clinical symptoms and serum thyroxine were used for diagnosis; TRAb, thyroid ultrasound and orbital computed tomography were also relied on. This clonotype was seen a handful of times.

This chain connects TRBV24-1 to TRBJ1-1; TRBD1 might be the D (5 bases). The receptor's source is an adult man with Graves' hyperthyroidism. Source material: peripheral blood or thyroid tissue (not recorded which). The CDR3 loop reads CATSETGPMGTEAFF. Written as DNA, the CDR3 is TGTGCCACCAGTGAAACAGGTCCCATGGGGACTGAAGCTTTCTTT.